These 11 T cell receptor beta chains were all obtained from the same sample, sequenced in a study of cytomegalovirus exposure and HLA in healthy donors. The PCR ran on 60 Vbeta and 13 Jbeta primers. Clones were sequenced by immunoSEQ multiplex PCR, and TCRdb holds only the in-frame ones, with some missing. Among about 160,000 clones listed, about 77% were seen once. Specimen: PBMCs. The receptors stem from a woman between 45 and 60 years old in good health and CMV-seronegative.

The gene calls are TRBV7-2 and TRBJ1-5; TRBD1 agrees at 7 bases. Germline lookup yields CDR1 SGHTA and CDR2 FQGNSA. The CDR3 sequence is 13 residues long. V was pared by 4 bases and J by 5 bases, with 2 bases of the junction left unmatched. The CDR3 DNA sequence: TGTGCCAGCAGCTACGACAGGGATCAGCCCCAGCATTTT. As protein: CASSYDRDQPQHF.

The chain links TRBV7-6 to TRBJ1-2; 7 bases match TRBD1. CDR1 and CDR2 (germline): SGHVS, FNYEAQ. J gave up 3 bases and V 8 bases, and 9 bases lay outside the gene matches. CDR3 length: 14 residues. The CDR3 sequence: CASGPLQGYYGYTF. The CDR3 region has the DNA TGTGCCAGCGGACCTTTACAGGGGTACTATGGCTACACCTTC.

V is TRBV5-6 and J is TRBJ2-7, with 9 bases lining up with TRBD1. J was trimmed by 5 bases and V by 4 bases; bases with no gene match: 13. CDR1 is SGHDT and CDR2 is YYEEEE in the germline V gene. CDR3 length: 16 residues. The CDR3 coding sequence is TGTGCCAGCAGCCTGTTGTCTGGGACAGGGATGAACGAGCAGTACTTC. Its translation is CASSLLSGTGMNEQYF.

In the case of this clone: Germline and junction disagree at one end, which may indicate a read error. The chain links TRBV2 to TRBJ2-5, with D hard to call. Germline CDR1 SNHLY, CDR2 FYNNEI. The CDR3 spans 16 residues. CDR3 DNA sequence: TGTGCCAGCAGTCACCACCAGGAAAGCAACCAAGAGACCCGGTACTTC. It translates to CASSHHQESNQETRYF.

The V and J genes are TRBV7-9 and TRBJ2-2; 8 positions agree with TRBD2. The CDR3 is made up of 14 amino acids. Germline V gene lookup returns CDR1 SEHNR and CDR2 FQNEAQ (reference sequence). V was pared by 1 base and J by 7 bases, with 2 bases of the junction left unmatched. The CDR3 reads CASSLVAGLGELFF. The CDR3 DNA sequence: TGTGCCAGCAGCTTAGTAGCGGGGCTCGGGGAGCTGTTTTTT.

The V and J genes are TRBV19 and TRBJ2-1, with 7 bases that match TRBD1. V shed 4 bases and J 6 bases; nucleotides not matched to a gene: 9. Germline V gene data show CDR1 as LNHDA and CDR2 as SQIVND (reference sequence). The CDR3 extends over 15 amino acids. CDR3 DNA sequence: TGTGCCAGTAGTAAACAAGGACAGGCCATCAATGAGCAGTTCTTC. Amino acids: CASSKQGQAINEQFF.

This chain uses TRBV5-6 with TRBJ2-7; 7 bases are shared with TRBD2. CDR1 is SGHDT and CDR2 is YYEEEE in the germline V gene. This CDR3 is 14 amino acids long. V lost 3 bases to trimming and J lost 3 bases; unmatched junction nucleotides: 6. The CDR3 reads CASSSTSSRYEQYF. As DNA, the CDR3 is TGTGCCAGCAGCTCGACTAGCAGCCGCTACGAGCAGTACTTC.

A few counts support this clone. The chain employs TRBV7-9 and TRBJ2-2, with 8 bases lining up with TRBD2. This CDR3 is 15 amino acids long. Per the germline V gene, CDR1 is SEHNR and CDR2 is FQNEAQ (reference sequence). The ends lost 10 bases at V and 1 base at J; junction bases unmatched: 8. CDR3 sequence: CANQQAGGNTGELFF. The CDR3, as DNA: TGTGCCAACCAACAGGCGGGGGGGAACACCGGGGAGCTGTTTTTT.

The V gene is TRBV5-1, the J gene TRBJ2-7, with D hard to call. CDR1 is SGHRS, CDR2 YFSETQ, per germline. Trimming removed 3 bases from V and 3 bases from J, with 10 bases in between. The CDR3 contains 13 residues. DNA of the CDR3: TGCGCCAGCAGCTCCAAGCTGAACTACGAGCAGTACTTC. It codes for CASSSKLNYEQYF.

The chain is built from TRBV9 and TRBJ1-5; TRBD1 agrees at 8 bases. The germline CDR1 and CDR2 sequences are SGDLS and YYNGEE. V trimming: 3 bases; J trimming: 6 bases; junction bases outside the gene matches: 8. There are 15 residues in the CDR3. Here the CDR3 DNA reads TGTGCCAGCAGCGGTACAGGGGGAAGGAGTCAGCCCCAGCATTTT. It is translated as CASSGTGGRSQPQHF. Full variable domain (remainder filled in from reference TRBV9 and TRBJ1-5): DSGVTQTPKHLITATGQRVTLRCSPRSGDLSVYWYQQSLDQGLQFLIQYYNGEERAKGNILERFSAQQFPDLHSELNLSSLELGDSALYFCASSGTGGRSQPQHFGDGTRLSIL.

The V call is TRBV2, the J call TRBJ1-3; 7 bases are a match to TRBD1. The CDR3 runs 16 residues. Germline V gene lookup returns CDR1 SNHLY and CDR2 FYNNEI. Trimming took 1 base from V and 0 from J; bases not matched to a gene: 3. CDR3 sequence reads: CASSEVGQVSGNTIYF. As DNA, the CDR3 is TGTGCCAGCAGTGAAGTCGGACAGGTCTCTGGAAACACCATATATTTT.